This TCR beta chain was recorded in a study of tumour-infiltrating T cells in Burkitt lymphoma. For the study at large: Productive clonality predicted overall and progression-free survival.

The method was immunoSEQ multiplex PCR; TCRdb's version includes in-frame clones alone and lacks a portion of them. Seen here are about 1,700 clones, approximately 17% observed once, and the top ten hold more than 10%. V was shortened by 7 bases and J by 3 bases, with 11 bases between the two germline ends. Germline-derived CDR1 and CDR2 are MDHEN and SYDVKM. This CDR3 is built from 13 residues. This clonotype originated in a human donor with diffuse large B-cell lymphoma. Sequencing was performed on tumor tissue. This chain joins TRBV28 and TRBJ2-3; D not certain. The CDR3 loop is CASTLGGTDTQYF. In DNA, the CDR3 is TGTGCCAGCACCTTGGGTGGGACAGATACGCAGTATTTT.